This is a list of T cell receptor beta chains from one sample in a study of CD8 T cells in ankylosing spondylitis. TCRdb re-called the 5' RACE reads with MiXCR, one entry per CDR3 protein. The top ten clones hold less than 7.5% of a sample with under 300,000 distinct CDR3 sequences, about 10% of them seen once. Sequenced sample: blood, either unsorted or a sorted T cell fraction (not recorded which). The receptors here all came from a male donor with ankylosing spondylitis or in good health (not recorded which). The CDR3 runs from the conserved cysteine through the conserved F or W. The D gene is left open where the match is weak. A row's size may be missing; if present it is once, few, many or a size class.

j_call d_call clone_size v_call cdr3_aa cdr3_nt
TRBJ2-3 NA many TRBV20-1 CSARARSTDTQYF TGCAGTGCTAGGGCCCGGTCCACAGATACGCAGTATTTT
TRBJ2-5 NA many TRBV12-3/TRBV12-4 CASTFGSEETQYF TGTGCCAGCACCTTTGGCTCCGAAGAGACCCAGTACTTC
TRBJ2-6 NA NA TRBV11-2 CASSPHHRDHGSGANVLTF TGTGCCAGCAGCCCCCACCACAGGGATCATGGCTCTGGGGCCAACGTCCTGACTTTC
TRBJ2-5 TRBD2 few TRBV9 CASSPPASGRKETQYF TGTGCCAGCAGCCCCCCGGCTAGCGGGAGGAAAGAGACCCAGTACTTC
TRBJ1-2 TRBD1 many TRBV28 CASSTTGVANYGYTF TGTGCCAGCAGTACGACAGGGGTAGCTAACTATGGCTACACCTTC
TRBJ2-7 TRBD1 NA TRBV5-6 CASSLPGTGAKSYEQYF TGTGCCAGCAGCTTACCCGGGACAGGGGCCAAATCCTACGAGCAGTACTTC
TRBJ2-1 TRBD2 NA TRBV6-4 CARPPGLAGVGEQFF TGTGCCAGACCGCCGGGACTAGCGGGGGTGGGTGAGCAGTTCTTC
TRBJ2-7 TRBD1 many TRBV10-3 CAIKVTGDHEQYF TGTGCCATCAAAGTAACAGGGGACCACGAGCAGTACTTC
TRBJ1-3 NA many TRBV7-9 CASSLNSGNTIYF TGTGCCAGCAGTTTAAACTCTGGAAACACCATATATTTT
TRBJ2-2 TRBD2 many TRBV12-3/TRBV12-4 CASSSRTSFVGELFF TGTGCCAGCAGTTCGAGGACTAGTTTTGTGGGGGAGCTGTTTTTT
TRBJ1-1 NA NA TRBV12-2 CASRPQGSSLTEAFF TGTGCAAGTCGCCCACAGGGGAGCAGCCTCACTGAAGCTTTCTTT
TRBJ2-2 NA many TRBV5-1 CASSFSSAGELFF TGCGCCAGCAGCTTTTCTTCCGCCGGGGAGCTGTTTTTT
TRBJ1-6 NA many TRBV5-1 CASSSTGRNSPLHF TGCGCCAGCAGCTCTACAGGGAGGAATTCACCCCTCCACTTT
TRBJ2-1 NA many TRBV5-6 CASSLGRREQFF TGTGCCAGCAGCTTGGGTCGCAGGGAGCAGTTCTTC
TRBJ2-3 NA few TRBV12-2 CASRQPPSAAQYF TGTGCAAGTCGCCAACCCCCTAGTGCTGCGCAGTATTTT
TRBJ2-7 TRBD1 few TRBV14 CASSQAPPRQGFYEQYF TGTGCCAGCAGCCAGGCCCCCCCTAGACAGGGGTTCTACGAGCAGTACTTC
TRBJ2-2 NA many TRBV9 CASTSPANTGELFF TGTGCCAGCACCAGTCCAGCGAACACCGGGGAGCTGTTTTTT
TRBJ1-4 NA NA TRBV28 CASTSSTTGDEKLFF TGTGCCAGCACTTCTTCGACTACCGGGGATGAAAAACTGTTTTTT
TRBJ2-7 TRBD2 many TRBV20-1 CSANAPVTSGGSYEQYF TGCAGTGCTAACGCCCCCGTGACTAGCGGGGGCTCCTACGAGCAGTACTTC
TRBJ1-1 NA many TRBV20-1 CSARGSRGNSEAFF TGCAGTGCTAGGGGATCCAGGGGAAACTCTGAAGCTTTCTTT
TRBJ1-1 TRBD1 few TRBV5-1 CASSPPGQGGGTEAFF TGCGCCAGCAGCCCCCCGGGACAGGGAGGAGGAACTGAAGCTTTCTTT
TRBJ2-1 NA many TRBV5-1 CASRPGKPHGDEQFF TGCGCCAGCAGACCGGGTAAGCCCCACGGGGATGAGCAGTTCTTC
TRBJ2-2 NA NA TRBV20-1 CSASGQTPGELFF TGCAGTGCTAGCGGACAGACCCCCGGGGAGCTGTTTTTT
TRBJ2-3 TRBD2 many TRBV5-1 CASSLWGTSADTQYF TGCGCCAGCAGCTTGTGGGGGACTAGCGCAGATACGCAGTATTTT
TRBJ2-7 TRBD1 many TRBV5-1 CASSFGTGYEQYF TGCGCCAGCAGCTTCGGGACAGGCTACGAGCAGTACTTC
TRBJ2-7 NA NA TRBV11-3 CASSPTGGSYEQYF TGTGCCAGCAGCCCGACCGGGGGTAGCTACGAGCAGTACTTC
TRBJ2-2 TRBD2 NA TRBV5-1 CASSLPSGVGGELFF TGCGCCAGCAGCCTACCCAGCGGGGTCGGCGGGGAGCTGTTTTTT
TRBJ1-5 NA many TRBV12-3/TRBV12-4 CASTGRAYNQPQHF TGTGCCAGCACCGGCCGGGCGTACAATCAGCCCCAGCATTTT
TRBJ2-3 NA many TRBV5-6 CASSFGTGAKDTQYF TGTGCCAGCAGCTTTGGGACGGGAGCTAAAGATACGCAGTATTTT
TRBJ2-2 NA NA TRBV11-2 CASSLGRELFF TGTGCCAGCAGCTTAGGACGGGAGCTGTTTTTT
TRBJ2-3 TRBD1 many TRBV20-1 CSARTGGTDTQYF TGCAGTGCTAGAACAGGGGGCACAGATACGCAGTATTTT